This T cell receptor beta chain derives from a study of T cells in Graves' hyperthyroidism and ophthalmopathy. About the research overall: Upon initial diagnosis and before any treatment, peripheral blood was collected. Study-level points and caveats: The model predicted ophthalmopathy a median about 6.6 months before onset.

The trim removed 6 bases at V and 7 bases at J, leaving 12 bases unmatched. The germline V gene has CDR1 MDHEN and CDR2 SYDVKM. The CDR3 covers 14 residues. Every diagnosis used clinical symptoms, serum thyroxine and TRAb, thyroid ultrasound and orbital computed tomography. What was amplified from RNA transcripts were TCR beta CDR3 regions. Researchers ran a first-round RT-PCR on the TCR CDR3 using the HTBI primer set. TCRdb recomputed calls from the multiplex PCR reads with MiXCR, one row per CDR3 protein. The data show fewer than 500,000 distinct CDR3 sequences, roughly 14% seen once. This clonotype came up many times. Antigen specificity is unknown.

This receptor was obtained from a man between 18 and 35 years old with Graves' ophthalmopathy. The chain links TRBV28 to TRBJ2-7, with 7 nucleotides matching TRBD1. The sample was blood. The CDR3 loop reads CASRTNRGGGEQYF. The CDR3 DNA sequence: TGTGCCAGCAGAACAAACAGGGGTGGTGGGGAGCAGTACTTC.